Presented here are 2 T cell receptor beta chains from one specimen sequenced in a study of identical twins. TCRdb re-analysed the 5' RACE reads in MiXCR, keeping a single row per CDR3 protein. The sample consists of fewer than 900,000 distinct CDR3 sequences, about 20% of them appearing once. This sample also appeared in a second study, on T cells expressing NK-cell markers.

Sample: PBMCs. The receptors shown here come from a woman aged 18-29 years in good health.

The gene calls are TRBV9 and TRBJ2-6, with 8 bases that match TRBD1. Germline CDR1 is SGDLS and CDR2 is YYNGEE. Trimming took 2 bases from V and 1 from J; bases not matched to a gene: 11. This CDR3 contains 19 residues. The CDR3 nucleotides read TGTGCCAGCAGCGTTCTTTCCGGGACAGGTCTATCTGGGGCCAACGTCCTGACTTTC. This sequence encodes CASSVLSGTGLSGANVLTF.

This clonotype was recorded a few times. The chain is built from TRBV6-5 and TRBJ1-2; a possible D gene is TRBD1 (5 bases). Trimming left V 3 bases short and J 0 bases short, with 11 bases between. Germline loops: CDR1 MNHEY, CDR2 SVGAGI. The CDR3 consists of 15 residues. CDR3 residues: CASSYTGHTNYGYTF. DNA for the CDR3: TGTGCCAGCAGTTATACAGGACATACTAACTATGGCTACACCTTC.